Below are 14 T cell receptor beta chains sequenced from a single sample in a study of blood T cell repertoires in COVID-19. TCRdb's table, derived via immunoSEQ multiplex PCR, lists solely in-frame clones and lacks some. Here the sample spans tens of thousands of clones, around four fifths being singletons. The sequencing sample was made of peripheral blood. Receptors originate from a man of 80 years or more with active or convalescent COVID-19.

The chain has TRBV3-1 (or the pseudogene TRBV3-2) and TRBJ2-6; the match to TRBD1 covers 10 bases. Germline CDR1 LGHDT, CDR2 YNNKEL (reference sequence). CDR3 length equals 17 residues. J gave up 2 bases and V 1 base, and 2 bases lay outside the gene matches. The CDR3 DNA is TGTGCCAGCAGCCAAGTGACAGGGGGCCCTGGGGCCAACGTCCTGACTTTC. This sequence encodes CASSQVTGGPGANVLTF.

This sequence joins TRBV5-1 and TRBJ2-7; 9 bases match TRBD1. The CDR3 totals 15 residues. From germline, CDR1 is SGHRS and CDR2 YFSETQ. The V segment lost 4 bases and the J segment 5 bases; nucleotides outside the gene matches: 10. The CDR3 here is CASSPGTGYLNEQYF. The CDR3 DNA is TGCGCCAGCAGCCCCGGGACAGGGTATCTGAACGAGCAGTACTTC. The full variable domain, its missing parts supplied by reference TRBV5-1 and TRBJ2-7, is KAGVTQTPRYLIKTRGQQVTLSCSPISGHRSVSWYQQTPGQGLQFLFEYFSETQRNKGNFPGRFSGRQFSNSRSEMNVSTLELGDSALYLCASSPGTGYLNEQYFGPGTRLTVT.

V and J are TRBV4-3 and TRBJ2-1, with TRBD2 matching 10 bases. V lost 1 base and J lost 7; bases outside the gene matches: 10. This CDR3 is 17 amino acids long. In germline, CDR1 is LGHNA, CDR2 YSLEER. CDR3 sequence (DNA): TGCGCCAGCAGCCAAGTTCTACCTAGCGGGAGTGCTAATGAGCAGTTCTTC. Translated, it gives CASSQVLPSGSANEQFF.

This sequence joins TRBV7-2 and TRBJ1-4; TRBD1 is a possible D gene (5 bases). The CDR3 sequence is 15 residues long. CDR1 SGHTA and CDR2 FQGNSA come from the germline V gene. V was shortened by 0 bases and J by 3 bases, with 8 bases between the two germline ends. CDR3 bases: TGTGCCAGCAGCTTAGCGGGGGGATCTAATGAAAAACTGTTTTTT. Translated: CASSLAGGSNEKLFF.

The CDR3 DNA follows: TGTGCCAGCAGCGTTTCAGGGGTGAGCTATGGCTACACCTTC. Translating gives CASSVSGVSYGYTF. This sequence joins TRBV5-5 and TRBJ1-2; tentatively, D is TRBD1 (6 bases). CDR3 length: 14 residues. Trimming cost V 4 bases and J 4 bases, with 14 bases left between them. The germline gives CDR1 SGHKS, CDR2 YYEKEE (reference sequence).

The rearrangement uses TRBV5-6 and TRBJ1-3; no definite D call. The V end lost 7 bases, the J end lost 4 bases, and 12 bases lay between the germline ends. The CDR3 contains 13 residues. Germline values: CDR1 SGHDT, CDR2 YYEEEE. The CDR3 DNA reads TGTGCCAGCGCCCGGGGAAGAGGAAACACCATATATTTT. It specifies CASARGRGNTIYF.

This sequence joins TRBV6-6 and TRBJ1-2; 9 nucleotides agree with TRBD1. The V gene's germline CDR1 is MNHNY and CDR2 SVGAGI (reference sequence). With 6 bases clipped from V and 6 bases from J, the junction kept 8 bases outside the gene matches. This CDR3 is built from 14 residues. CDR3 residues: CASSHRTGEDGYTF. The CDR3 coding sequence is TGTGCCAGCAGCCACCGGACAGGGGAGGATGGCTACACCTTC.

The rearrangement links TRBV27 to TRBJ1-1; a possible D gene is TRBD1 (6 bases). From germline, CDR1 is MNHEY and CDR2 SMNVEV (reference sequence). Trimming removed 7 bases at V and 3 bases at J, with 18 bases between. This CDR3 has 15 residues. CDR3 sequence: CASKLIQGRDTEAFF. The CDR3 DNA follows: TGTGCCAGCAAACTAATACAGGGCCGTGACACTGAAGCTTTCTTT.

The V call is TRBV25-1, the J call TRBJ2-3, with 8 positions matching TRBD2. Trimming cost V 1 base and J 4 bases; bases outside gene matches: 10. Germline CDR1 MGHDK, CDR2 SYGVNS. This CDR3 is 17 amino acids long. CDR3 nucleotide sequence: TGTGCCAGCAGTGAATTTGGCGGGGGGACGTCCTCAGATACGCAGTATTTT. This sequence encodes CASSEFGGGTSSDTQYF.

The chain links TRBV25-1 to TRBJ1-1; tentatively, D is TRBD1 (6 bases). Germline V gives CDR1 MGHDK, CDR2 SYGVNS. The CDR3 length is 14 residues. The germline V and J ends were trimmed by 2 bases and 4 bases, with 11 bases remaining between them. CDR3 DNA sequence: TGTGCCAGCAGTGAAACAGGGATGGGCACTGAAGCTTTCTTT. Encoded protein: CASSETGMGTEAFF.

The chain employs TRBV4-1 and TRBJ2-2, with TRBD2 matching 9 bases. Germline V gives CDR1 MGHRA, CDR2 YSYEKL. The CDR3 runs to 16 residues. With V trimmed by 4 bases and J by 4 bases, 7 bases remained unmatched. CDR3 loop: CASSPAQREATGELFF. CDR3 DNA sequence: TGCGCCAGCAGCCCCGCCCAGCGGGAGGCCACCGGGGAGCTGTTTTTT.

This clone came up once. CDR3 nucleotides: TGTGCCAGCAGCCCAGACTTTACAGGGGGCTTCAATGGCTACACCTTC. Translation gives CASSPDFTGGFNGYTF. V is TRBV7-8 and J is TRBJ1-2; TRBD1 agrees at 9 bases. Germline V CDR1 and CDR2: SGHVS, FQNEAQ. V trimming: 5 bases; J trimming: 6 bases; junction bases outside the gene matches: 13. The CDR3 has 16 residues.

The V call is TRBV7-9, the J call TRBJ2-5; D uncertain. The CDR3 loop spans 15 amino acids. V was pared by 1 base and J by 5 bases, with 14 bases between. Germline loops: CDR1 SEHNR, CDR2 FQNEAQ (reference sequence). The CDR3 sequence is CASSLGYGEDETQYF. The CDR3 DNA is TGTGCCAGCAGCTTAGGGTATGGCGAGGATGAGACCCAGTACTTC.

The gene calls are TRBV11-2 and TRBJ1-2, with D possibly TRBD1 on 6 matching bases. Per germline, CDR1 SGHAT and CDR2 FQNNGV. The CDR3 extends over 13 amino acids. The ends were cut back, 5 bases at V and 6 bases at J, with 13 bases in the middle. Written as DNA, the CDR3 is TGTGCCAGCAGCCTGATTGACAGGCATGGCTACACCTTC. Amino acids: CASSLIDRHGYTF. Drawing the rest from reference TRBV11-2 and TRBJ1-2, the complete variable domain is EAGVAQSPRYKIIEKRQSVAFWCNPISGHATLYWYQQILGQGPKLLIQFQNNGVVDDSQLPKDRFSAERLKGVDSTLKIQPAKLEDSAVYLCASSLIDRHGYTFGSGTRLTVV.